These T cell receptor beta chains were read from a single sample in a study of OX40 agonist ivuxolimab in advanced cancers. Sequenced by immunoSEQ multiplex PCR; TCRdb stores in-frame clones only, minus some. The data show tens of thousands of clones, more than 80% seen once. The sample here was CD4+ or CD8+ T cells sorted from blood, taken in a trial of the OX40 agonist ivuxolimab. The origin of the receptors is an adult with an advanced solid tumor such as melanoma, head and neck, liver or kidney cancer. The CDR3 runs from the conserved cysteine through the conserved F or W. D genes are given only for firm matches. Clone size appears in some rows only: once, few, many, or a class for an expanded clone.

TRBJ2-3 | once | TRBV27 | NA | TGTGCCAGCAGTTTAACAGAAGGACGGGATACGCAGTATTTT | CASSLTEGRDTQYF
TRBJ2-7 | NA | TRBV20-1 | NA | TGCAGTGCTAGTGACTACGAGCAGTACTTC | CSASDYEQYF
TRBJ2-3 | NA | TRBV5-1 | NA | TGCGCCAGCAGCTTGTCCTGGGTTCACGATACGCAGTATTTT | CASSLSWVHDTQYF
TRBJ2-5 | NA | TRBV5-1 | NA | TGCGCCAGCAGCTTGACCCAAGAGACCCAGTACTTC | CASSLTQETQYF
TRBJ2-7 | few | TRBV6-1 | NA | TGTGCCAGCAGCCCCACAGGGAGCTACGAGCAGTACTTC | CASSPTGSYEQYF
TRBJ1-1 | NA | TRBV19 | NA | TGTGCCAGTAGTATTCAGGCCCAGGGCACTGAAGCTTTCTTT | CASSIQAQGTEAFF
TRBJ2-7 | NA | TRBV4-2 | NA | TGTGCCAGCAGCCAATTGTGGAGTGGGTACGAGCAGTACTTC | CASSQLWSGYEQYF
TRBJ1-2 | NA | TRBV9 | NA | TGTGCCAGCAACCGGGACCCCTCCCTTGGCTACACCTTC | CASNRDPSLGYTF
TRBJ2-7 | NA | TRBV7-2 | NA | TGTGCCAGCAGCTTACGCGGCGAGCAGTACTTC | CASSLRGEQYF
TRBJ1-1 | NA | TRBV7-8 | TRBD1 | TGTGCCAGCAGCCCGGGACAGGGGAGGGCGACTGAAGCTTTCTTT | CASSPGQGRATEAFF
TRBJ1-2 | NA | TRBV5-6 | NA | TGTGCCAGCAGCTTTGCGGGCTATGGCTACACCTTC | CASSFAGYGYTF
TRBJ2-3 | NA | TRBV19 | NA | TGTGCCAGTAGTCGACTACAGGATACGCAGTATTTT | CASSRLQDTQYF
TRBJ1-2 | NA | TRBV5-1 | TRBD1 | TGCGCCAGCAGCCCGACAGGGGGGATCTATGGCTACACCTTC | CASSPTGGIYGYTF
TRBJ1-2 | NA | TRBV19 | NA | TGTGCCAGCGCTGAGGAAGATGGCTATGGCTACACCTTC | CASAEEDGYGYTF
TRBJ2-7 | NA | TRBV5-5 | NA | TGTGCCAGCAGCTTGGTTGAACGGTCCTACGAGCAGTACTTC | CASSLVERSYEQYF
TRBJ2-3 | NA | TRBV7-8 | TRBD2 | TGTGCCAGCAGCTCTCAAGCGGGGAGATACACAGATACGCAGTATTTT | CASSSQAGRYTDTQYF
TRBJ2-7 | NA | TRBV11-2 | NA | TGTGCCAGCAGCTTCGGACTCCGGGGGAGCTCCTACGGGCAGTACTTC | CASSFGLRGSSYGQYF
TRBJ1-2 | NA | TRBV27 | TRBD1 | TGTGCCAGCAGTTTATCCCCGGGACAGTCTAACTATGGCTACACCTTC | CASSLSPGQSNYGYTF
TRBJ2-2 | NA | TRBV15 | NA | TGTGCCACCAGCAAGGGGGGGACGACCGGGGAGCTGTTTTTT | CATSKGGTTGELFF
TRBJ2-5 | NA | TRBV5-6 | NA | TGTGCCAGCAGCTTCATTTACCAAGAGACCCAGTACTTC | CASSFIYQETQYF
TRBJ2-5 | NA | TRBV28 | NA | TGTGCCAGCAGTTTCTGGCAGAACCAAGAGACCCAGTACTTC | CASSFWQNQETQYF
TRBJ2-7 | NA | TRBV11-2 | TRBD1 | TGTGCCAGCAGTCCCAGGTTGGGGGACAGGGGAACCTACGAGCAGTACTTC | CASSPRLGDRGTYEQYF
TRBJ2-7 | NA | TRBV2 | NA | TGTGCCAGCAGTGGGATTACGACAGACAACTACGAGCAGTACTTC | CASSGITTDNYEQYF